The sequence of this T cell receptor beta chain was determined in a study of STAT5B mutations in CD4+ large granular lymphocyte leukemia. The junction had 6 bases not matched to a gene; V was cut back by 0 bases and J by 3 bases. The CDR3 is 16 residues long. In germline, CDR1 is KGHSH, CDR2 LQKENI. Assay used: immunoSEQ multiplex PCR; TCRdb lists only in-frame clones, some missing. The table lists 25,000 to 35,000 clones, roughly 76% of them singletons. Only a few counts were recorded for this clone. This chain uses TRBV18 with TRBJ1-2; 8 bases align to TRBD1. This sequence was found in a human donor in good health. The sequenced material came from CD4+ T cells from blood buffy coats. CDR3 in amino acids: CASSPPQQGAHYGYTF. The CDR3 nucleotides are TGTGCCAGCTCACCACCCCAGCAGGGGGCACACTATGGCTACACCTTC.